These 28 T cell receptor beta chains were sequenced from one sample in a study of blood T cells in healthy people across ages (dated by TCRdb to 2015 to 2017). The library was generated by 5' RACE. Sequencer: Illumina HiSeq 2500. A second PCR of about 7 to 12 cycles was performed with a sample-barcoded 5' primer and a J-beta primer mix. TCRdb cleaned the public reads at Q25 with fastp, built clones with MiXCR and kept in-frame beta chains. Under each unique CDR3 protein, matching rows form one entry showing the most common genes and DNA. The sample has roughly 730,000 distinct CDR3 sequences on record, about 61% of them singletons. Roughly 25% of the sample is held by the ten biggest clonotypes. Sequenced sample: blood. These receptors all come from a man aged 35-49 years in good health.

The chain's CDR3 is CASSPTRGPNEQFF. The CDR3 region has the DNA TGTGCCAGCAGCCCTACGAGGGGTCCGAATGAGCAGTTCTTC. This rearrangement joins TRBV11-2 to TRBJ2-1, with D possibly being TRBD1 or TRBD2 (5 bases each). This CDR3 is built from 14 residues. Per germline, CDR1 SGHAT and CDR2 FQNNGV. The germline V and J ends were trimmed by 5 bases and 7 bases, with 15 bases remaining between them.

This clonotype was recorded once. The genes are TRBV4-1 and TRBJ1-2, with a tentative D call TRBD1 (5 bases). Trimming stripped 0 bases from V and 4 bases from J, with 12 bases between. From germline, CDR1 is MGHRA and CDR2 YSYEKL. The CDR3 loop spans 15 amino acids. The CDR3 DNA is TGCGCCAGCAGCCAAGAAAGTAAGGGACCCTATGGCTACACCTTC. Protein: CASSQESKGPYGYTF.

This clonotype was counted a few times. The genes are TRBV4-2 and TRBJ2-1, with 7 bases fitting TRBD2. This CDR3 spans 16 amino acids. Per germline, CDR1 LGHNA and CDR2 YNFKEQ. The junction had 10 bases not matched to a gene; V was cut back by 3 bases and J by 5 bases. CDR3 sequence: CASSQASGRGDNEQFF. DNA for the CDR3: TGTGCCAGCAGCCAGGCTAGCGGAAGGGGAGACAATGAGCAGTTCTTC.

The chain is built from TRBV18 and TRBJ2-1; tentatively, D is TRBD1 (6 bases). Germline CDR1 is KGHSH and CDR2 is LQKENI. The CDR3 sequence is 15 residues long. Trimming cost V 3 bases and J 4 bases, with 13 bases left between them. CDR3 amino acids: CASSPGQGFYNEQFF. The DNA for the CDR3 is TGTGCCAGCTCACCCGGGCAGGGGTTTTACAATGAGCAGTTCTTC.

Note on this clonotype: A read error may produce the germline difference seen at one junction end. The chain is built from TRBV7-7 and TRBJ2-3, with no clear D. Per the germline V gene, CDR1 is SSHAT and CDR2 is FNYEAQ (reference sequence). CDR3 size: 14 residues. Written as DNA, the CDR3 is TGTGCTAGCAGCTTCAGGCCTGGGACAGATACGCAGTATTTT. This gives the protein CASSFRPGTDTQYF. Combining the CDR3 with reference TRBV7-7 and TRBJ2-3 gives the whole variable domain GAGVSQSPRYKVTKRGQDVTLRCDPISSHATLYWYQQALGQGPEFLTYFNYEAQPDKSGLPSDRFSAERPEGSISTLTIQRTEQRDSAMYRCASSFRPGTDTQYFGPGTRLTVL.

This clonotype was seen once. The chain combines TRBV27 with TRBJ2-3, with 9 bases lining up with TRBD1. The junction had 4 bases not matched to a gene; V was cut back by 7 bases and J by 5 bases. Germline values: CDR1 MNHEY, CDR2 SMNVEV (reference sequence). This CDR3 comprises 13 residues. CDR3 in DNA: TGTGCCAGCAATCGACAGGGGGAAGATACGCAGTATTTT. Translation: CASNRQGEDTQYF.

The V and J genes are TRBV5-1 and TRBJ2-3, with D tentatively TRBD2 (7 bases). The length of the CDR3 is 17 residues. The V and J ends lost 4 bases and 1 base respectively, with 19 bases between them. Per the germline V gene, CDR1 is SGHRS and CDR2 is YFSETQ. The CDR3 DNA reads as TGCGCCAGCAGCGTCTACGGAGGGGGAGGGGGCACAGATACGCAGTATTTT. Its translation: CASSVYGGGGGTDTQYF. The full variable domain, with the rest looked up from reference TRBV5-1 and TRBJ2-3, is KAGVTQTPRYLIKTRGQQVTLSCSPISGHRSVSWYQQTPGQGLQFLFEYFSETQRNKGNFPGRFSGRQFSNSRSEMNVSTLELGDSALYLCASSVYGGGGGTDTQYFGPGTRLTVL.

The CDR3 coding sequence is TGCGCCAGCAGCTTGCAGGGATTGGCGGGCTACACCTTC. Encoded protein: CASSLQGLAGYTF. The chain joins TRBV5-1 to TRBJ1-2; TRBD1 is a possible D gene (5 bases). CDR3 length equals 13 residues. The germline V gene encodes CDR1 SGHRS and CDR2 YFSETQ. The V gene lost 1 base and the J gene lost 8 bases, with 12 bases spanning the gap.

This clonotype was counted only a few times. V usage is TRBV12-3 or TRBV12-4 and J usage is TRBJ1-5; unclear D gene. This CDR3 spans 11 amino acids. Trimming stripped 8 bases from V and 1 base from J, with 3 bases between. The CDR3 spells CASGSNQPQHF. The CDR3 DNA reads TGTGCCAGCGGCAGCAATCAGCCCCAGCATTTT.

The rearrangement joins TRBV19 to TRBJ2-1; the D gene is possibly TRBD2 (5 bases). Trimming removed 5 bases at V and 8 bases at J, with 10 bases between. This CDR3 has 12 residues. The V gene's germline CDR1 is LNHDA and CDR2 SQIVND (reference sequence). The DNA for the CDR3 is TGTGCCAGTAGTCCCTTGAGGGATGAGCAGTTCTTC. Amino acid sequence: CASSPLRDEQFF.

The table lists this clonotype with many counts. In DNA, the CDR3 is TGCGCCAGCCAAGAGGTCCATGGGACCAGCTCCTACGAGCAGTACTTC. Translated, it gives CASQEVHGTSSYEQYF. The chain carries TRBV4-3 and TRBJ2-7; D may correspond to TRBD1 or TRBD2 (5 bases each). V was shortened by 8 bases and J by 0 bases, with 20 bases between the two germline ends. The CDR3 sequence is 16 residues long. CDR1 is LGHNA, CDR2 YSLEER, per germline.

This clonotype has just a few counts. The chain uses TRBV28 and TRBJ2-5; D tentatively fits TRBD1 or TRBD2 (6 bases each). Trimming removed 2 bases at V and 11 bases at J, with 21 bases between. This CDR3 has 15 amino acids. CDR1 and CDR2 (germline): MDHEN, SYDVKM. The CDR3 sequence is CASSLDGTPNREQYF. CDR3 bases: TGTGCCAGCAGTTTAGACGGGACACCAAACCGGGAGCAGTACTTC.

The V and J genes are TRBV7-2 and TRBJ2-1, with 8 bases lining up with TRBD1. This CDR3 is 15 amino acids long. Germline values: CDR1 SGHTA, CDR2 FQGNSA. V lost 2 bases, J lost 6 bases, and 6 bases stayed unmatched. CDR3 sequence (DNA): TGTGCCAGCAGCTTACTCCGGGACAGGCTCAATGAGCAGTTCTTC. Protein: CASSLLRDRLNEQFF.

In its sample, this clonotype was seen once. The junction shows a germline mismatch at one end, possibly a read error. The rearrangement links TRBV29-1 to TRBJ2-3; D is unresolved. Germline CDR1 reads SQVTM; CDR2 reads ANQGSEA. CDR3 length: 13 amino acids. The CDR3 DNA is TGCAGCGTTGACGAGGCCCTCGGGCATACGCGGTATTTT. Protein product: CSVDEALGHTRYF.

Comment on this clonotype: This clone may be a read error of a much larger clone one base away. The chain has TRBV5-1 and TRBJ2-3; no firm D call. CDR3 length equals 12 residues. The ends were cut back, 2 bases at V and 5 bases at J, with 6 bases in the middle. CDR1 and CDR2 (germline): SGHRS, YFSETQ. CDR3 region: CASSFERDTQYF. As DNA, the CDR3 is TGCGCCAGCAGCTTCGAAAGAGATACGCAGTATTTT.

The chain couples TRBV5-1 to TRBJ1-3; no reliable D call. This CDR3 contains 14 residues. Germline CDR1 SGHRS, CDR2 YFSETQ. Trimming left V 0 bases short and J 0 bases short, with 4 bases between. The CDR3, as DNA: TGCGCCAGCAGCTTGGCGGCCTCTGGAAACACCATATATTTT. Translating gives CASSLAASGNTIYF.

CDR3 loop: CSDRRDKKNIQYF. CDR3 DNA: TGCAGCGACCGCCGGGACAAGAAAAACATTCAGTACTTC. V is TRBV29-1 and J is TRBJ2-4; TRBD1 might be the D (6 bases). The V end lost 7 bases, the J end lost 4 bases, and 14 bases lay between the germline ends. CDR3 length: 13 amino acids. Germline V CDR1 and CDR2: SQVTM, ANQGSEA.

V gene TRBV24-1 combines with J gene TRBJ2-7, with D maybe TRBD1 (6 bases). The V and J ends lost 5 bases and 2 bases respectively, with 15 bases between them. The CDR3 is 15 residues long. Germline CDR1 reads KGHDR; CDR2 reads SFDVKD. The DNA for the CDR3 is TGTGCCACCAGTGGGGGTGAGGGGGTTACCTACGAGCAGTACTTC. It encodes CATSGGEGVTYEQYF.

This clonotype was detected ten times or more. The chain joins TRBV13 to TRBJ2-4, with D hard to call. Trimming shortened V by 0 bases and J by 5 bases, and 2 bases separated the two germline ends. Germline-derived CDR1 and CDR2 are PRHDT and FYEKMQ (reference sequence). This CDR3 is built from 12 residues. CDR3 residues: CASSLGENIQYF. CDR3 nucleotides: TGTGCCAGCAGCTTAGGGGAAAACATTCAGTACTTC. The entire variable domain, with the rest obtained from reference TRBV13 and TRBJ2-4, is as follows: AAGVIQSPRHLIKEKRETATLKCYPIPRHDTVYWYQQGPGQDPQFLISFYEKMQSDKGSIPDRFSAQQFSDYHSELNMSSLELGDSALYFCASSLGENIQYFGAGTRLSVL.

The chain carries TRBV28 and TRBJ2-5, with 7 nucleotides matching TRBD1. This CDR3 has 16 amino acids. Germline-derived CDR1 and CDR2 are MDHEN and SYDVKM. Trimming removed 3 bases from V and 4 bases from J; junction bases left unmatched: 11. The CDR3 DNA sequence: TGTGCCAGCAGTTTCTTACAGGGGATGGCGAGAGAGACCCAGTACTTC. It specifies CASSFLQGMARETQYF. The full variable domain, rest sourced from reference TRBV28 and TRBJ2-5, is DVKVTQSSRYLVKRTGEKVFLECVQDMDHENMFWYRQDPGLGLRLIYFSYDVKMKEKGDIPEGYSVSREKKERFSLILESASTNQTSMYLCASSFLQGMARETQYFGPGTRLLVL.

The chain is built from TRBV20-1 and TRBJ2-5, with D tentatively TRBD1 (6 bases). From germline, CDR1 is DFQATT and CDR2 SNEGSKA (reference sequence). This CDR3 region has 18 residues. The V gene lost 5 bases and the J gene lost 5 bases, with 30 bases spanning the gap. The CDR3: CSALSRGRGLPGLETQYF. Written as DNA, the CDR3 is TGCAGTGCTCTCTCCCGGGGCAGGGGCCTTCCCGGGTTGGAGACCCAGTACTTC.

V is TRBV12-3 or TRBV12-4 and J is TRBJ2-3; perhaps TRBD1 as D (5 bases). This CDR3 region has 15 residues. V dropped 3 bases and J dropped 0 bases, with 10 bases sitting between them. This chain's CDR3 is CASSLGQASTDTQYF. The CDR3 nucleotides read TGTGCCAGCAGTTTGGGGCAGGCTAGCACAGATACGCAGTATTTT.

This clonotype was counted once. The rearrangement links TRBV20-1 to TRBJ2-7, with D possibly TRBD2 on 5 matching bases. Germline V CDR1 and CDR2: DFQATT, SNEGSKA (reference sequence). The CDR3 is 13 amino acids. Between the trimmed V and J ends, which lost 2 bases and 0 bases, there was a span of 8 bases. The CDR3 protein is CSARMTNSYEQYF. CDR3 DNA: TGCAGTGCTAGAATGACTAACTCCTACGAGCAGTACTTC.

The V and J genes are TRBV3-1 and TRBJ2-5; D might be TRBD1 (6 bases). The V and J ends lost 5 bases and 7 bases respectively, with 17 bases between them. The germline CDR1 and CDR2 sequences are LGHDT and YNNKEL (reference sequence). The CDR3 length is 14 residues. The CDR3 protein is CASSTRQAATTQYF. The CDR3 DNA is TGTGCCAGCAGCACACGACAGGCGGCAACGACCCAGTACTTC.

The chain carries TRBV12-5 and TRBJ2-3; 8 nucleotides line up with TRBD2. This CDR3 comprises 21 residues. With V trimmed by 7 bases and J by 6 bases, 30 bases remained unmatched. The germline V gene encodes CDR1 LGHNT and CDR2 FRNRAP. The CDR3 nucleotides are TGTGCTAGTGTCGGGGGGGGGACGGCCGACTGGGGGGGACTACCTACGGATACGCAGTATTTT. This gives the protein CASVGGGTADWGGLPTDTQYF.

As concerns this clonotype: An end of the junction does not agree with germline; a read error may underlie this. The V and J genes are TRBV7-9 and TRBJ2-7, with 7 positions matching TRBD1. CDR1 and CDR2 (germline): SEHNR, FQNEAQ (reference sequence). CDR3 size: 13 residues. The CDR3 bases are TGTGCCAGCAGGCCCGGGACAGACTACGAGCGGTACTTC. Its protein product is CASRPGTDYERYF.

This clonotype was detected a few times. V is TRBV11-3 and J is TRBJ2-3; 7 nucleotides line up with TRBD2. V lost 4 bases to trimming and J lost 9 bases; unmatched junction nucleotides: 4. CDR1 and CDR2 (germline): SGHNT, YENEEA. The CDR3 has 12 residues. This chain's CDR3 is CASSSTGRTQYF. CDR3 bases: TGTGCCAGCAGCTCTACCGGGAGGACGCAGTATTTT.

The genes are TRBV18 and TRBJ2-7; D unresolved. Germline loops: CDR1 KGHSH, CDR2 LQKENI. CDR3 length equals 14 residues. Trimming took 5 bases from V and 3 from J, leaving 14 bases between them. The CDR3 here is CASSSRTDYYEQYF. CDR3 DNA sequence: TGTGCCAGCTCAAGTCGGACGGATTACTACGAGCAGTACTTC. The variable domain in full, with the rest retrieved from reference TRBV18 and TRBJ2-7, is NAGVMQNPRHLVRRRGQEARLRCSPMKGHSHVYWYRQLPEEGLKFMVYLQKENIIDESGMPKERFSAEFPKEGPSILRIQQVVRGDSAAYFCASSSRTDYYEQYFGPGTRLTVT.